The present T cell receptor (beta chain) was sequenced within a study of CD8+ T cells in alopecia areata. Whole-study context: Oral tofacitinib, 5 to 10 mg twice daily, was given in an open-label trial.

This clone has a single count. This CDR3 region has 14 residues. V was pared by 4 bases and J by 2 bases, with 9 bases between. Germline V CDR1 and CDR2: SEHNR, FQNEAQ (reference sequence). TCR sequencing used cDNA made by reverse transcription of extracted RNA. Profiling relied on immunoSEQ multiplex PCR, and the TCRdb table lists in-frame clones only, not all of them. The sample holds some 170,000 clones, 50% to 70% seen once. The source material was CD4+ T cells sorted from blood, sampled at week 0. The TCR comes from a human donor with alopecia areata. The chain recombines TRBV7-9 with TRBJ1-5; weak D call: TRBD1 (6 bases). The CDR3 coding sequence is TGTGCCAGCAGCTCTAGGGGGGGCAATCAGCCCCAGCATTTT. Translated: CASSSRGGNQPQHF.